Detailed here is one T cell receptor (beta chain). Its matching antigen is unknown. The CDR3 is 15 amino acids. Trimming took 8 bases from V and 5 from J; bases not matched to a gene: 11. Germline V gene lookup returns CDR1 SGHNT and CDR2 YENEEA. The data originate from a study of regulatory T cells in long-lasting Graves disease. Findings and caveats of the study: The persistent group shared roughly 2,700 public clonotypes, more than the roughly 970 shared by new patients.

Time point meaning: persistent/refractory GD, antithyroid drugs over 5 years with positive TRAb. Extracted RNA from PBMCs served as the source of the TCR library. HTBI primers from iRepertoire and Arm-PCR of CDR3 regions yielded the TCR beta libraries. In the study's own analysis: Spanning all samples, the identified segments comprised around 60 TRBV and about 13 TRBJ. TCRdb re-analysed the multiplex PCR reads in MiXCR, keeping a single row per CDR3 protein. The V and J calls and clone size are TCRdb's, not the authors'. The sample gives some 450,000 distinct CDR3 sequences, 20% to 30% of which show up once; roughly a quarter is in the top ten.

This TCR was sampled from a female donor with Graves disease. The input for sequencing was peripheral blood mononuclear cells (PBMCs), taken when the disease was refractory, from a patient treated with antithyroid drugs. The rearrangement links TRBV11-3 to TRBJ2-5, with 10 bases identical to TRBD2. CDR3 sequence reads: CASATTSGKGETQYF. In DNA form, the CDR3 reads TGTGCCAGCGCAACTACTAGCGGGAAGGGGGAGACCCAGTACTTC.